The source of this T cell receptor beta chain is a study of cytomegalovirus exposure and HLA in healthy donors. PCR was performed using 60 Vbeta and 13 Jbeta primers. Profiled with immunoSEQ multiplex PCR; TCRdb holds only in-frame clones, not every one. The table shows 160,000 or so clones, with around three quarters occurring only once. J was trimmed by 3 bases and V by 2 bases; bases with no gene match: 4. The CDR3 extends over 14 amino acids. Germline CDR1 and CDR2: GTSNPN and SVGIG (reference sequence). This chain joins TRBV30 and TRBJ2-1, with 7 bases fitting TRBD2. The TCR sequence derives from a man aged 50-60 years in good health and CMV-seropositive. The sequenced sample was PBMCs. CDR3 DNA: TGTGCCTGGAGTTCCGGGGGGTTCTACAATGAGCAGTTCTTC. It specifies CAWSSGGFYNEQFF.